This entry lists 11 T cell receptor beta chains sequenced from one sample in a study of T cell changes during pregnancy in multiple sclerosis. Data came from immunoSEQ multiplex PCR; TCRdb stores just in-frame clones and leaves some out. In the table there are tens of thousands of clones, around 92% of which are singletons. The starting material was peripheral blood, obtained after pregnancy. The source of these receptors is a female donor with multiple sclerosis, enrolled in a pregnancy study.

V usage is TRBV11-2 and J usage is TRBJ1-1; possible D gene TRBD1, 5 bases. Per germline, CDR1 SGHAT and CDR2 FQNNGV. CDR3 length: 15 amino acids. Trimming took 2 bases from V and 1 from J, leaving 11 bases between them. The CDR3 loop is CASSLRGVWNTEAFF. The CDR3, as DNA: TGTGCCAGCAGCTTACGGGGGGTATGGAACACTGAAGCTTTCTTT.

The chain uses TRBV27 and TRBJ2-5; 9 bases map to TRBD1. V lost 4 bases to trimming and J lost 5 bases; unmatched junction nucleotides: 11. Germline values: CDR1 MNHEY, CDR2 SMNVEV (reference sequence). The CDR3 contains 16 residues. In nucleotides, the CDR3 is TGTGCCAGCAGTTCAGTTGGACAGGGGCGCGGGGAGACCCAGTACTTC. Protein product: CASSSVGQGRGETQYF.

The chain links TRBV6-6 to TRBJ2-5; possibly TRBD2 for D (5 bases). The CDR3 consists of 15 residues. CDR1 is MNHNY and CDR2 is SVGAGI in the germline V gene (reference sequence). Trimming pared 3 bases from V and 5 bases from J, leaving 16 bases between. As DNA, the CDR3 is TGTGCCAGCAGTTATTCGACGGGGAGTCAGGAGACCCAGTACTTC. Amino acid sequence: CASSYSTGSQETQYF.

V and J are TRBV5-1 and TRBJ1-2; maybe TRBD1 (6 bases). This CDR3 spans 15 amino acids. Germline V CDR1 and CDR2: SGHRS, YFSETQ. V was pared by 4 bases and J by 4 bases, with 17 bases between. In nucleotides, the CDR3 is TGCGCCAGCAGCCCTGGGACACGGCTGACCTATGGCTACACCTTC. It encodes CASSPGTRLTYGYTF.

This clone was picked up one time. The rearrangement joins TRBV7-9 to TRBJ2-2; the match to TRBD2 covers 7 bases. The CDR3 runs 16 residues. Germline lookup yields CDR1 SEHNR and CDR2 FQNEAQ (reference sequence). V shed 2 bases and J 5 bases; nucleotides not matched to a gene: 8. CDR3 amino acids: CASSLTAGALTGELFF. The CDR3 nucleotides read TGTGCCAGCAGCTTAACCGCGGGAGCCTTAACCGGGGAGCTGTTTTTT. The full variable domain, completed using reference TRBV7-9 and TRBJ2-2, is DTGVSQNPRHKITKRGQNVTFRCDPISEHNRLYWYRQTLGQGPEFLTYFQNEAQLEKSRLLSDRFSAERPKGSFSTLEIQRTEQGDSAMYLCASSLTAGALTGELFFGEGSRLTVL.

The V call is TRBV6-5, the J call TRBJ1-1; 8 bases fit TRBD1. Looked up from germline, CDR1 is MNHEY and CDR2 is SVGAGI. The length of the CDR3 is 12 residues. J gave up 4 bases and V 8 bases, and 3 bases lay outside the gene matches. CDR3 amino acids: CASRQGRTEAFF. The CDR3 region has the DNA TGTGCCAGCCGACAGGGGCGCACTGAAGCTTTCTTT.

The chain is built from TRBV6-1 and TRBJ2-5; D might be TRBD1 (6 bases). CDR1 and CDR2 from the germline V gene are MNHNS and SASEGT. The CDR3 sequence is 18 residues long. The ends were cut back, 1 base at V and 1 base at J, with 19 bases in the middle. In DNA form, the CDR3 reads TGTGCCAGCAGTGAAGTATTGTACAGGGTAAGGGGCCAAGAGACCCAGTACTTC. Amino acids: CASSEVLYRVRGQETQYF.

CDR3 amino acids: CAPRLNTEAFF. In DNA, the CDR3 is TGTGCCCCCCGTCTGAACACTGAAGCTTTCTTT. The chain carries TRBV2 and TRBJ1-1; the D is unclear. This CDR3 is built from 11 residues. Trimming pared 11 bases from V and 0 bases from J, leaving 7 bases between. Germline CDR1 and CDR2: SNHLY and FYNNEI. The complete variable domain, with remaining parts taken from reference TRBV2 and TRBJ1-1, reads EPEVTQTPSHQVTQMGQEVILRCVPISNHLYFYWYRQILGQKVEFLVSFYNNEISEKSEIFDDQFSVERPDGSNFTLKIRSTKLEDSAMYFCAPRLNTEAFFGQGTRLTVV.

The chain combines TRBV5-1 with TRBJ2-7; 9 nucleotides agree with TRBD1. V shed 3 bases and J 5 bases; nucleotides not matched to a gene: 9. Germline-derived CDR1 and CDR2 are SGHRS and YFSETQ. The CDR3 length is 15 residues. The CDR3 bases are TGCGCCAGCAGCTCAATCTTCCGGGACAGGGACGAGCAGTACTTC. It specifies CASSSIFRDRDEQYF.

The chain has TRBV4-2 and TRBJ2-3, with TRBD2 matching over 11 bases. There are 18 residues in the CDR3. Germline assignment: CDR1 LGHNA and CDR2 YNFKEQ. The ends lost 3 bases at V and 2 bases at J; junction bases unmatched: 10. The CDR3 sequence: CASSHREASGGNTDTQYF. CDR3 DNA sequence: TGTGCCAGCAGCCACAGGGAGGCTAGCGGGGGGAACACAGATACGCAGTATTTT.

The chain uses TRBV7-2 and TRBJ2-7, with D uncertain. CDR3 size: 12 residues. V dropped 5 bases and J dropped 4 bases, with 9 bases sitting between them. Germline V gene data show CDR1 as SGHTA and CDR2 as FQGNSA. CDR3 nucleotide sequence: TGTGCCAGCAGCCCAGACTGGTACGAGCAGTACTTC. Translation: CASSPDWYEQYF.